The source of this T cell receptor (beta chain) is a study of blood T cell repertoires in COVID-19 (dated by TCRdb to the early 2020s). Broadly, across the study: Samples covering the acute and convalescent phases of COVID-19 were provided by collaborators in the United States, Italy and Spain. The prospective study material was composed of cDNA or gDNA derived from T cells, B-cell-depleted T cells, or PBMCs. Subjects who had been exposed to COVID-19, were actively infected with it, or had recovered from it provided the deeply sampled blood TCRbeta repertoires that made up the dataset. Samples came from the ongoing ImmuneRACE study (first 160 participants) plus 1,254 subjects from 6 global collaborators. Where HLA class I and class II types were available, the types were taken from metadata supplied by the sample provider, not from assay-based typing. A de-identified subject ID, COVID-19 status, age in years and sex were almost always included in the sample metadata. The repertoires were released in a freely available public database meant as a resource for research on the immune response to SARS-CoV-2.

V gives up 1 base and J gives up 2 bases, and the segment between their germline ends measures 13 bases. From a lookup of the germline V gene (reference sequence), CDR1 and CDR2 are GTSNPN and SVGIG. Measured from the cysteine to the phenylalanine, the CDR3 is 15 residues long. Solely the CDR3 DNA is kept, with 45 bases framed from the first base. In regard to this clone: Its cognate antigen has yet to be identified. No per-base quality is available; no much larger clone lies one base away.

The immunoSEQ Assay, a bias-controlled multiplex PCR, was used to amplify TCRbeta CDR3 regions from genomic DNA. The paper's data handling went like this. The number of nucleated cells in each sample was estimated by amplification of reference gene primers within the assay. To quantify the absolute abundance of each unique TCRbeta CDR3 rearrangement, sequence reads were collapsed and filtered. Productive Simpson clonality was computed per sample as the square root of Simpson's diversity index over productive rearrangements. This is the immuneACCESS table as TCRdb keeps it, with only in-frame sequences that have V and J called. A part of the clones is gone; compared with another copy, unresolved V genes explain less than half, and the rest is unexplained. For V, J and clone size, that table is used; D and trimming come from the DNA. This sample comprises some 130,000 clones, more than 85% of them detected only once. Approximately 4.5% of the sample is in the top ten clones.

Overall study results and their limits: The quantity of clinical and demographic metadata differed by source and by participant and was supplied without curation.

One collaborating source in Seattle enrolled patients during active infection and followed them longitudinally through the course of disease. The collaborating institutions used their own protocols to collect whole blood in K2EDTA tubes. For TCRbeta analysis, collaborator samples were shipped as frozen whole blood, as isolated PBMCs, or as DNA extracted from either sample type. The sequence was collected from a man aged 60 to 75 with COVID-19, enrolled during active disease. Sequenced material: peripheral blood. The rearrangement joined TRBV30 to TRBJ2-3, and TRBD2 may be the D gene, going by 6 matching bases. The CDR3 protein: CAWSAIWGVTDTQYF. Here is the DNA: TGTGCCTGGAGTGCCATATGGGGGGTCACAGATACGCAGTATTTT.